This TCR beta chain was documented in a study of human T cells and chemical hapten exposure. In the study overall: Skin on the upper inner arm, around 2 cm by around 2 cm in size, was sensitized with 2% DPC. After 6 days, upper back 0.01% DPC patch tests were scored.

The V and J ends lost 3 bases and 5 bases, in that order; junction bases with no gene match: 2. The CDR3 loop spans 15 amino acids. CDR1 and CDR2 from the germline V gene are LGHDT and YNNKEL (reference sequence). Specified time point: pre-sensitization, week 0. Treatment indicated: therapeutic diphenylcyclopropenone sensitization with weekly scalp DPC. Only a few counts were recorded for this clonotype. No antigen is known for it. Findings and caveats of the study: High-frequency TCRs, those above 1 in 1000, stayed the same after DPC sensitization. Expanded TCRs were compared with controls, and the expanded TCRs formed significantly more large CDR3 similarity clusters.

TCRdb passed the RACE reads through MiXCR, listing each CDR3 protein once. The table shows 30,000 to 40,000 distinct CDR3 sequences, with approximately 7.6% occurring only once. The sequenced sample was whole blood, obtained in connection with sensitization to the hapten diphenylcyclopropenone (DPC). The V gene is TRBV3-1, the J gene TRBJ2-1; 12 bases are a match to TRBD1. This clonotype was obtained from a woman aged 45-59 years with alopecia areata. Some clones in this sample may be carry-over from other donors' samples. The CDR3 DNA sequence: TGTGCCAGCAGCCAGGGACAGGGGGCGGACAATGAGCAGTTCTTC. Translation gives CASSQGQGADNEQFF.